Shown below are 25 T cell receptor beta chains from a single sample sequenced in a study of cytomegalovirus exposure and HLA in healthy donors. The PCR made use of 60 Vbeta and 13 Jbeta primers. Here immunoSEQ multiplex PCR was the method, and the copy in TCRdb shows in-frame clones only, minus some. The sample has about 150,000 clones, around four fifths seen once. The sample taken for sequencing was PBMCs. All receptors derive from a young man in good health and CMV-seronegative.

The CDR3 loop is CASSGGGRMDSPLHF. DNA for the CDR3: TGTGCCAGCAGTGGGGGGGGGCGAATGGATTCACCCCTCCACTTT. The rearrangement uses TRBV25-1 and TRBJ1-6; D may be TRBD1 (6 bases). The CDR3 runs 15 residues. Germline V gene data show CDR1 as MGHDK and CDR2 as SYGVNS. V lost 4 bases, J lost 8 bases, and 15 bases lay in between. Based on the CDR3 plus reference TRBV25-1 and TRBJ1-6, the full variable domain is EADIYQTPRYLVIGTGKKITLECSQTMGHDKMYWYQQDPGMELHLIHYSYGVNSTEKGDLSSESTVSRIRTEHFPLTLESARPSHTSQYLCASSGGGRMDSPLHFGNGTRLTVT.

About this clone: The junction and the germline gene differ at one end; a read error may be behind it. The chain's CDR3 is CAISTGDSNQPQHF. The CDR3 DNA follows: TGTGCCATCAGTACAGGAGATAGCAATCAGCCCCAGCATTTT. The J gene is TRBJ1-5, the V gene TRBV6-5; the D gene is possibly TRBD1 (5 bases). From germline, CDR1 is MNHEY and CDR2 SVGAGI. This CDR3 has 14 amino acids.

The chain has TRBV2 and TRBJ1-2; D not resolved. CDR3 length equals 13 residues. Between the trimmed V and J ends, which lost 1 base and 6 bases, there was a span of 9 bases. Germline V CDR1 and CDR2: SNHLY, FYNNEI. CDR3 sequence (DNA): TGTGCCAGCAGTGAAGGGGTAGAGGATGGCTACACCTTC. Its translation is CASSEGVEDGYTF.

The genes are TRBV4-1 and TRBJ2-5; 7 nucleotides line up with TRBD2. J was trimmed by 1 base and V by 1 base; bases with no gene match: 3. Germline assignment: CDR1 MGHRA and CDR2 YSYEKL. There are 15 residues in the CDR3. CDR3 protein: CASSQGSSGQETQYF. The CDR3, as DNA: TGCGCCAGCAGCCAAGGGTCTAGCGGCCAAGAGACCCAGTACTTC.

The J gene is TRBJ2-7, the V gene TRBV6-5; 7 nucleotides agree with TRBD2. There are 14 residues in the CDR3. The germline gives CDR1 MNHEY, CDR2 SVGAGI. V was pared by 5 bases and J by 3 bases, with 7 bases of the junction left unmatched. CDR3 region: CASSPPLAVYEQYF. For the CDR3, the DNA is TGTGCCAGCAGTCCCCCGCTAGCGGTCTACGAGCAGTACTTC.

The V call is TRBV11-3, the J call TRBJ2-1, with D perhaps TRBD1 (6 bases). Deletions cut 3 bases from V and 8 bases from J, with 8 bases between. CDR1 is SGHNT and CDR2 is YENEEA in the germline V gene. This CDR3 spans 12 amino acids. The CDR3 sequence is CASSFSGDEQFF. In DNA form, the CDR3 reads TGTGCCAGCAGCTTCTCAGGGGATGAGCAGTTCTTC.

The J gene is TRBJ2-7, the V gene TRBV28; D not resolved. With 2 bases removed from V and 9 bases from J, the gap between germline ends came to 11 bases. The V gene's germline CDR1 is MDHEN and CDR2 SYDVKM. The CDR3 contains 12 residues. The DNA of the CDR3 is TGTGCCAGCAGTTTAAAACACCGCGGGCAGTACTTC. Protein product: CASSLKHRGQYF.

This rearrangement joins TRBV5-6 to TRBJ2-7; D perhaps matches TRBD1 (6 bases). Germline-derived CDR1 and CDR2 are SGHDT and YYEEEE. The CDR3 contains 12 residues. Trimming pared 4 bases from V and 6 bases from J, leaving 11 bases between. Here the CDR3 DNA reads TGTGCCAGCAGCCCCCAGGGGCTCGAGCAGTACTTC. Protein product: CASSPQGLEQYF.

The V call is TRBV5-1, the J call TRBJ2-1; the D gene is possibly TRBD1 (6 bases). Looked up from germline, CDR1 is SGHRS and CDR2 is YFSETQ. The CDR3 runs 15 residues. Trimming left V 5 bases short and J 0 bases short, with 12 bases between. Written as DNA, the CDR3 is TGCGCCAGCAGAAGGACAGTGAGCTCCTACAATGAGCAGTTCTTC. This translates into CASRRTVSSYNEQFF.

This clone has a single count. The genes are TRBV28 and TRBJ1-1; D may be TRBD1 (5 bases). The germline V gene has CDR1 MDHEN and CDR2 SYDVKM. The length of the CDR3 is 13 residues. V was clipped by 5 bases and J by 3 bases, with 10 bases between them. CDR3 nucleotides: TGTGCCAGCAGTCATGACAGATACACTGAAGCTTTCTTT. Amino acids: CASSHDRYTEAFF.

CDR3 amino acids: CAISGTGSSNQPQHF. CDR3 nucleotides: TGTGCCATCAGTGGGACAGGGTCGAGCAATCAGCCCCAGCATTTT. The gene calls are TRBV10-3 and TRBJ1-5; 8 bases map to TRBD1. Germline V lookup: CDR1 ENHRY, CDR2 SYGVKD. The V gene end was trimmed by 4 bases and the J gene end by 1 base; junction bases not matched to a gene: 3. The CDR3 covers 15 residues.

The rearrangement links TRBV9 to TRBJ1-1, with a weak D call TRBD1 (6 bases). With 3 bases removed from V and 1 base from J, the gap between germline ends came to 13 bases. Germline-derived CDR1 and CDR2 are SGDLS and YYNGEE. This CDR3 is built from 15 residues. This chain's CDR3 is CASSARGTPNTEAFF. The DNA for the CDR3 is TGTGCCAGCAGCGCCCGAGGGACACCGAACACTGAAGCTTTCTTT.

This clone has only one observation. CDR3 coding DNA: TGTGCCAGCAGCTTAGGGCGTGTCAGGGGATATGGCTACACCTTC. It encodes CASSLGRVRGYGYTF. The chain has TRBV7-8 and TRBJ1-2, with a tentative D call TRBD1 (6 bases). The V end was cut by 1 base, the J end by 5 bases, with 14 bases between. The CDR3 sequence is 15 residues long. Per the germline V gene, CDR1 is SGHVS and CDR2 is FQNEAQ.

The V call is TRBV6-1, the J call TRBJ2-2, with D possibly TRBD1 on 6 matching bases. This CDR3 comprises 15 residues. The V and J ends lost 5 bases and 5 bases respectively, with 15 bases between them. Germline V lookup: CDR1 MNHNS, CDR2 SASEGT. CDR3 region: CASSTPGTRTGELFF. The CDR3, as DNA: TGTGCCAGCAGTACCCCCGGGACAAGAACCGGGGAGCTGTTTTTT.

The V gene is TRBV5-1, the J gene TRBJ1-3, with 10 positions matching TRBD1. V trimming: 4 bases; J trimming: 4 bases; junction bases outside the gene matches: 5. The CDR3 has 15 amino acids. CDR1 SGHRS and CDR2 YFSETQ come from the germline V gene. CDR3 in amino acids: CASSVGTGVGNTIYF. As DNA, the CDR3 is TGCGCCAGCAGCGTCGGGACAGGGGTAGGAAACACCATATATTTT.

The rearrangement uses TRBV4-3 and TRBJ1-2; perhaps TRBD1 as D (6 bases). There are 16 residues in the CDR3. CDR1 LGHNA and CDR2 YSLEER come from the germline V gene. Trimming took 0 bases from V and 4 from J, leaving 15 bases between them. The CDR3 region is CASSQENAGASYGYTF. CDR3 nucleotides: TGCGCCAGCAGCCAAGAGAATGCAGGGGCGAGCTATGGCTACACCTTC.

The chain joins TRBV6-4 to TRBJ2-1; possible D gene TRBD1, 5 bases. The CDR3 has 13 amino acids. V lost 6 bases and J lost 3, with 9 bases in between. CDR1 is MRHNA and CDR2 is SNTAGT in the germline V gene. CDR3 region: CASSQDSYNEQFF. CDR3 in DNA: TGTGCCAGCAGCCAAGACAGCTACAATGAGCAGTTCTTC.

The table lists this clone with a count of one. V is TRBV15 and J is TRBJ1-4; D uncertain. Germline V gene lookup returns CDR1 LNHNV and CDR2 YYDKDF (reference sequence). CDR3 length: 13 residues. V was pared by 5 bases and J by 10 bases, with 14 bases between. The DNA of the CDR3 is TGTGCCACCAGCGCCGGTCCCGAGGGAAAACTGTTTTTT. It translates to CATSAGPEGKLFF.

The CDR3 nucleotides are TGTGCCAGCAGTTACTCGGAGTTACAAGAGACCCAGTACTTC. Translation: CASSYSELQETQYF. The chain recombines TRBV6-5 with TRBJ2-5; D remains unclear. The CDR3 consists of 14 residues. The ends were cut back, 0 bases at V and 2 bases at J, with 7 bases in the middle. Germline V lookup: CDR1 MNHEY, CDR2 SVGAGI.

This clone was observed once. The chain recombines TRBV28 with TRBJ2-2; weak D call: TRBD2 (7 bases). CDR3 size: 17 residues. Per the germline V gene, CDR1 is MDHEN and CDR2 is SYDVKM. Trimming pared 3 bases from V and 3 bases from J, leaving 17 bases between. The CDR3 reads CASSFPSTGRDTGELFF. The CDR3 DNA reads TGTGCCAGCAGTTTCCCCTCTACAGGGAGGGACACCGGGGAGCTGTTTTTT.

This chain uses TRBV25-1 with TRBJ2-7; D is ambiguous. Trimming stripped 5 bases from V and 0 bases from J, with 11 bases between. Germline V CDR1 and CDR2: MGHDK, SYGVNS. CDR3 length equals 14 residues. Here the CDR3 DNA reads TGTGCCAGCAGTACAGCTCTAAGCTCCTACGAGCAGTACTTC. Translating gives CASSTALSSYEQYF.

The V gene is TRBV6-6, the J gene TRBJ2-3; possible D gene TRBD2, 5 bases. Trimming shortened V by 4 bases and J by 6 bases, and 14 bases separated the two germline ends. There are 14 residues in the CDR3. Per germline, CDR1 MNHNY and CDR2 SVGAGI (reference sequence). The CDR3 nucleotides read TGTGCCAGCAGTTCCCCAGCGGTGACTGATACGCAGTATTTT. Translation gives CASSSPAVTDTQYF.

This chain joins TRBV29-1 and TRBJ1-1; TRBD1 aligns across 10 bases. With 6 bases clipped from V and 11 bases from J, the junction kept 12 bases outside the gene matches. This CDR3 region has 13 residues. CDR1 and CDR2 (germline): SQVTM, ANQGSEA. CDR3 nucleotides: TGCAGCGTGGAGGACAGGGGGGGTTCCTCTGCTTTCTTT. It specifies CSVEDRGGSSAFF.

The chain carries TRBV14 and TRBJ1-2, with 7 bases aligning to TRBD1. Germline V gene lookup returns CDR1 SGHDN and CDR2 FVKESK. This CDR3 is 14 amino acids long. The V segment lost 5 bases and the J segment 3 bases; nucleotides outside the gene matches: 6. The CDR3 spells CASSYDRADYGYTF. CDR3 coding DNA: TGTGCCAGCAGCTACGACAGGGCGGACTATGGCTACACCTTC.

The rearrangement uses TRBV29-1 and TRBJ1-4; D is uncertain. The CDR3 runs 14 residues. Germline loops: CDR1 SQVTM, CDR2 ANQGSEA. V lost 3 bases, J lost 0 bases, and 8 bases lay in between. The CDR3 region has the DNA TGCAGCGTTGAGCCCTACGCAACTAATGAAAAACTGTTTTTT. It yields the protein CSVEPYATNEKLFF.